This TCR beta chain was sequenced for a study of shared clonotypes between healthy human individuals. Adults of Caucasian background living in Nashville, Tennessee made up all donors. The CD4+ fraction was divided into a CD45RA+ naive subset and a CD45RA-negative memory subset. Produced via immunoSEQ multiplex PCR; TCRdb's table is partial and in-frame only. The sample carries approximately 1,000,000 clones, about 84% recorded once. The V and J ends lost 5 bases and 10 bases respectively, with 18 bases between them. Germline values: CDR1 SGHVS, CDR2 FQNEAQ. The CDR3 is made up of 14 amino acids. This clone was observed a few times.

The gene calls are TRBV7-8 and TRBJ2-1, with a weak D call TRBD1 (5 bases). Sequenced: memory CD4+ T cells from PBMCs. Noted subset: CD45RA-negative fraction. This TCR came from a man aged 18 to 29 in good health. Some clones in this sample may be carry-over from other donors' samples. In DNA form, the CDR3 reads TGTGCCAGCAGCCCTGGTTTAAGGACACCAGAGCAGTTCTTC. This encodes CASSPGLRTPEQFF.